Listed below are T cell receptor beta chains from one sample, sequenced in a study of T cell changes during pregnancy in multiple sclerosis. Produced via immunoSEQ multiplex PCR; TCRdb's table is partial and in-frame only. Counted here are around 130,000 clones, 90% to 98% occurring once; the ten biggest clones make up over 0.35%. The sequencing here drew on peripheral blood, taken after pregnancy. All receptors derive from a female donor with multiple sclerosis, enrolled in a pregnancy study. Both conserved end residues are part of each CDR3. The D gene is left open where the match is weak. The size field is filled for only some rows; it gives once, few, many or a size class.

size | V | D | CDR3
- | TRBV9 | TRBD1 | CASSPRPGTGYNEQFF
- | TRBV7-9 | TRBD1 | CASSPTGTSYEQYF
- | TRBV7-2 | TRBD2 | CASSSRTSGSRYEQYF
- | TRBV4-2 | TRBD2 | CASSQDGLAGNEQFF
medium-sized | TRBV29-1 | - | CSVEDRGDGSYEQYF
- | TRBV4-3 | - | CASSQDFDSLSSYEQYF
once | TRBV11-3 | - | CASSLDRAYNEQFF
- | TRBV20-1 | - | CSGGSYGYTF
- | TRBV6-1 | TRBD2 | CASRALAGGVDEQFF
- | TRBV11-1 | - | CASSFLPRNSYEQYF
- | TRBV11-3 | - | CASSPGGPSDEQFF
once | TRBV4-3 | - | CASTRGSLASGNTIYF
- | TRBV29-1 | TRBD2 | CSALRTSRNEQFF
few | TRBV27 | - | CASSLYEQYF
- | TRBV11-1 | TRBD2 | CASSLNSGRTNEQFF
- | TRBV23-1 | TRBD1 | CASSQVRGRINYGYTF
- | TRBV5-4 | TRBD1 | CASSLGRVTGTYEQYF
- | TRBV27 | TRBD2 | CASSSRGLAGLRSTDTQYF
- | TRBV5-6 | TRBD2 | CASSFDGGWGAGAQYF
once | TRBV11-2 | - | CASSLSPDSRSYEQYF
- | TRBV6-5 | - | CASRLTNTGELFF
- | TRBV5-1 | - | CASSAFTGSVTGELFF